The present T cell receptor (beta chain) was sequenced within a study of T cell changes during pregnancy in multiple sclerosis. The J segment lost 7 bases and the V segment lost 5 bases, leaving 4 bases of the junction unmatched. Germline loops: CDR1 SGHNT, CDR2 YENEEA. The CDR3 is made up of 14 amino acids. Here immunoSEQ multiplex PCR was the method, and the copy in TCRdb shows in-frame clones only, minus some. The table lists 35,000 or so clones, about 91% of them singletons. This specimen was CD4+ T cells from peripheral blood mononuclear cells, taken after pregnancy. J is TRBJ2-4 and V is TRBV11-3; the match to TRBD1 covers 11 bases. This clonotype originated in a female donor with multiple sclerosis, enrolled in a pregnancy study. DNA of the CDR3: TGTGCCAGCAGCCTGGGACAGGGGGGGAACATTCAGTACTTC. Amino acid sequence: CASSLGQGGNIQYF. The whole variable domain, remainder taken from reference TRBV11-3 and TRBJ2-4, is EAGVVQSPRYKIIEKKQPVAFWCNPISGHNTLYWYLQNLGQGPELLIRYENEEAVDDSQLPKDRFSAERLKGVDSTLKIQPAELGDSAVYLCASSLGQGGNIQYFGAGTRLSVL.